The 21 T cell receptor beta chains below come from one sample, sequenced in a study of blood T cell repertoires in COVID-19. Profiling relied on immunoSEQ multiplex PCR, and the TCRdb table lists in-frame clones only, not all of them. The repertoire has about 250,000 clones, around 88% of them found once; the top ten carry roughly 6.2%. Specimen: peripheral blood. These receptors were collected from a woman of 80 years or more with COVID-19, enrolled during active disease.

This sequence joins TRBV7-8 and TRBJ1-6; D is perhaps TRBD1 (5 bases). The CDR3 covers 14 residues. Germline CDR1 reads SGHVS; CDR2 reads FQNEAQ. With 0 bases removed from V and 10 bases from J, the gap between germline ends came to 10 bases. This CDR3 is CASSLAQGGSPLHF. The CDR3 nucleotides are TGTGCCAGCAGCTTAGCCCAGGGAGGCTCACCCCTCCACTTT.

This clone was recorded only once. The chain employs TRBV5-4 and TRBJ1-1, with 8 bases fitting TRBD1. The ends lost 3 bases at V and 5 bases at J; junction bases unmatched: 6. The germline CDR1 and CDR2 sequences are SGHNT and YYREEE (reference sequence). This CDR3 spans 14 amino acids. In DNA form, the CDR3 reads TGTGCCAGCAGCTCCGGACAGGGAAATACTGAAGCTTTCTTT. Protein product: CASSSGQGNTEAFF.

This chain joins TRBV4-1 and TRBJ2-3, with TRBD2 as a possible D gene (5 bases). The CDR3 length is 15 residues. Germline values: CDR1 MGHRA, CDR2 YSYEKL. V was cut by 4 bases and J by 0 bases, with 11 bases left in between. CDR3 loop: CASSPGSPSTDTQYF. CDR3 nucleotide sequence: TGCGCCAGCAGCCCGGGGTCACCCAGCACAGATACGCAGTATTTT.

As concerns this clone: Other DNA sequences in this sample translate to the same CDR3. The chain carries TRBV20-1 and TRBJ1-2; D call uncertain. The CDR3 totals 11 residues. V was clipped by 6 bases and J by 8 bases, with 13 bases between them. The V gene's germline CDR1 is DFQATT and CDR2 SNEGSKA (reference sequence). As DNA, the CDR3 is TGCAGTGCCACTCGCGGCGGGGGCTACACCTTC. This encodes CSATRGGGYTF.

This rearrangement joins TRBV6-4 to TRBJ1-2, with a tentative D call TRBD1 (6 bases). The V end was cut by 7 bases, the J end by 10 bases, with 16 bases between. The germline gives CDR1 MRHNA, CDR2 SNTAGT. The CDR3 spans 12 residues. CDR3 region: CASIGQQDDYTF. The DNA of the CDR3 is TGTGCCAGCATCGGACAGCAGGATGACTACACCTTC.

This chain connects TRBV7-2 to TRBJ1-1, with 12 bases aligning to TRBD1. CDR1 and CDR2 (germline): SGHTA, FQGNSA. The CDR3 runs to 16 residues. Losses at the gene ends were 1 base for V and 10 bases for J; bases not matched to a gene: 10. The CDR3 is CASSLVGEGQGAAAFF. The CDR3 nucleotides read TGTGCCAGCAGCTTAGTGGGCGAGGGACAGGGGGCGGCAGCTTTCTTT.

The V gene is TRBV15, the J gene TRBJ1-1; 7 bases are shared with TRBD1. The CDR3 runs 14 residues. Losses at the gene ends were 1 base for V and 7 bases for J; bases not matched to a gene: 6. The germline CDR1 and CDR2 sequences are LNHNV and YYDKDF (reference sequence). The DNA for the CDR3 is TGTGCCACCAGCAGAGCTACAGGGGAGAGTGAAGCTTTCTTT. Translated, it gives CATSRATGESEAFF.

This chain uses TRBV6-6 with TRBJ1-5, with D unresolved. Trimming left V 2 bases short and J 4 bases short, with 12 bases between. The CDR3 is 15 amino acids. Germline CDR1 MNHNY, CDR2 SVGAGI (reference sequence). The CDR3 loop reads CASSYPGGGNQPQHF. For the CDR3, the DNA is TGTGCCAGCAGTTACCCCGGAGGTGGTAATCAGCCCCAGCATTTT.

The chain uses TRBV7-8 and TRBJ2-1; the match to TRBD1 covers 10 bases. This CDR3 has 14 amino acids. The J segment lost 10 bases and the V segment lost 2 bases, leaving 5 bases of the junction unmatched. Germline V gene sequence: CDR1 SGHVS, CDR2 FQNEAQ. The DNA for the CDR3 is TGTGCCAGCAGCTTAAGGGACAGGGGACGCGAGCAGTTCTTC. This sequence encodes CASSLRDRGREQFF.

The chain links TRBV2 to TRBJ2-3; 7 positions match TRBD2. Germline V gene lookup returns CDR1 SNHLY and CDR2 FYNNEI. With V trimmed by 4 bases and J by 6 bases, 4 bases remained unmatched. The CDR3 is 13 residues long. The CDR3 DNA reads TGTGCCAGCAGTGGGGAGGGTTCGGATACGCAGTATTTT. Encoded protein: CASSGEGSDTQYF.

The rearrangement joins TRBV28 to TRBJ1-5, with 8 positions matching TRBD1. Trimming removed 3 bases from V and 5 bases from J; junction bases left unmatched: 9. The CDR3 totals 16 residues. Germline lookup yields CDR1 MDHEN and CDR2 SYDVKM. The CDR3 nucleotides are TGTGCCAGCAGTTTCCGGACAGGGCTGAGGCATCAGCCCCAGCATTTT. This sequence encodes CASSFRTGLRHQPQHF.

This clone was seen once. The chain employs TRBV4-3 and TRBJ2-4; possibly TRBD2 for D (7 bases). This CDR3 is built from 16 residues. CDR1 is LGHNA and CDR2 is YSLEER in the germline V gene. Trimming took off 0 bases at V and 4 bases at J, with 13 bases between the two ends. In DNA, the CDR3 is TGCGCCAGCAGCCAAGAGCGGGGGCCAGGGAAAAACATTCAGTACTTC. Its translation: CASSQERGPGKNIQYF.

The chain employs TRBV24-1 and TRBJ2-3, with 7 nucleotides matching TRBD1. The ends lost 6 bases at V and 4 bases at J; junction bases unmatched: 6. The CDR3 contains 14 residues. Germline lookup yields CDR1 KGHDR and CDR2 SFDVKD. The CDR3 bases are TGTGCCACCAGTCAAACAGGGGACGCAGATACGCAGTATTTT. It yields the protein CATSQTGDADTQYF.

The chain links TRBV5-6 to TRBJ1-1, with 8 bases identical to TRBD1. CDR3 length: 16 residues. Trimming cost V 0 bases and J 1 base; bases outside gene matches: 5. Germline V gives CDR1 SGHDT, CDR2 YYEEEE. This CDR3 reads CASSLGPDRANTEAFF. The CDR3 bases are TGTGCCAGCAGCTTGGGGCCGGACAGGGCGAACACTGAAGCTTTCTTT.

The chain's CDR3 is CASSLFAQGSNQPQHF. CDR3 DNA: TGTGCCAGCAGTTTATTCGCACAGGGGAGCAATCAGCCCCAGCATTTT. The chain has TRBV28 and TRBJ1-5; 7 nucleotides agree with TRBD1. Germline trimming cut 1 base from V and 1 base from J; bases unmatched to any gene: 4. This CDR3 comprises 16 residues. Germline CDR1 and CDR2: MDHEN and SYDVKM.

This chain connects TRBV20-1 to TRBJ1-1; TRBD1 matches at 7 bases. This CDR3 spans 15 amino acids. After removal of 3 bases from V and 4 bases from J, the junction contained 11 bases not matched to a gene. Germline-derived CDR1 and CDR2 are DFQATT and SNEGSKA (reference sequence). The CDR3 bases are TGCAGTGCTAGTCCCCTAGGGGGCTTTTTCACTGAAGCTTTCTTT. Amino acids: CSASPLGGFFTEAFF.

This clone is a singleton in its sample. This chain connects TRBV5-6 to TRBJ1-2; maybe TRBD1 (6 bases). The CDR3 contains 13 residues. The germline V gene has CDR1 SGHDT and CDR2 YYEEEE. V was clipped by 4 bases and J by 8 bases, with 15 bases between them. The CDR3 loop is CASSKNRDEGYTF. DNA for the CDR3: TGTGCCAGCAGCAAGAACAGGGACGAGGGCTACACCTTC.

The rearrangement joins TRBV19 to TRBJ1-2; D is unclear. Germline V gene lookup returns CDR1 LNHDA and CDR2 SQIVND (reference sequence). This CDR3 spans 14 amino acids. V was clipped by 4 bases and J by 8 bases, with 17 bases between them. In DNA form, the CDR3 reads TGTGCCAGTAGTAAATACACGGGGATTAGGGGCTACACCTTC. Amino acid sequence: CASSKYTGIRGYTF.

The chain couples TRBV11-1 to TRBJ1-3; D is unresolved. In germline, CDR1 is SGHAT, CDR2 FQDESV (reference sequence). The V and J ends lost 5 bases and 5 bases respectively, with 16 bases between them. The CDR3 contains 15 residues. CDR3 bases: TGTGCCAGCAGCCTATCCGGGGAGCCACGAAACACCATATATTTT. Translation gives CASSLSGEPRNTIYF.

The chain is built from TRBV10-1 and TRBJ2-1, with a possible D match to TRBD2 (6 bases). Trimming took off 2 bases at V and 4 bases at J, with 9 bases between the two ends. This CDR3 is 14 amino acids long. Looked up from germline, CDR1 is WNHNN and CDR2 is SYGVQD (reference sequence). The CDR3 loop reads CASSEGTRYNEQFF. The CDR3, as DNA: TGCGCCAGCAGTGAGGGGACTCGATACAATGAGCAGTTCTTC.

This clone has only one observation. This chain connects TRBV3-1 (or the pseudogene TRBV3-2) to TRBJ2-7; D possibly corresponds to TRBD1 (6 bases). Germline assignment: CDR1 LGHDT and CDR2 YNNKEL (reference sequence). Trimming stripped 2 bases from V and 3 bases from J, with 8 bases between. CDR3 length: 13 amino acids. The CDR3 loop reads CASSQLQGYEQYF. CDR3 bases: TGTGCCAGCAGCCAATTACAGGGCTACGAGCAGTACTTC.